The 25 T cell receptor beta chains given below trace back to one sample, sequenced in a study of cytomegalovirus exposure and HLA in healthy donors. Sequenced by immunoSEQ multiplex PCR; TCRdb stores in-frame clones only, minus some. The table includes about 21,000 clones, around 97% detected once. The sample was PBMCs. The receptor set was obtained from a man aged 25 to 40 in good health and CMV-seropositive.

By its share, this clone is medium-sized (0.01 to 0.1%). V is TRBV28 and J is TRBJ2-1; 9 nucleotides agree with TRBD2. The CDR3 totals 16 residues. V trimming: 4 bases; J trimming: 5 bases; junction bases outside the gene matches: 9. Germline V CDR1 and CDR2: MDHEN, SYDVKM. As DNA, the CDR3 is TGTGCCAGCAGTTCCCTCAGCGGGAGGCAAAACAATGAGCAGTTCTTC. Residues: CASSSLSGRQNNEQFF. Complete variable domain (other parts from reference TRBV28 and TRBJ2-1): DVKVTQSSRYLVKRTGEKVFLECVQDMDHENMFWYRQDPGLGLRLIYFSYDVKMKEKGDIPEGYSVSREKKERFSLILESASTNQTSMYLCASSSLSGRQNNEQFFGPGTRLTVL.

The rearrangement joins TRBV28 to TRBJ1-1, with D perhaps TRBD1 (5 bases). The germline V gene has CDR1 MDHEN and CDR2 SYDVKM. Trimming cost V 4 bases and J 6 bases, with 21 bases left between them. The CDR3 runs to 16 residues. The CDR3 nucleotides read TGTGCCAGCAGTTCCCCCTCGACGGGGCGGGGTGCTGAAGCTTTCTTT. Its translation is CASSSPSTGRGAEAFF.

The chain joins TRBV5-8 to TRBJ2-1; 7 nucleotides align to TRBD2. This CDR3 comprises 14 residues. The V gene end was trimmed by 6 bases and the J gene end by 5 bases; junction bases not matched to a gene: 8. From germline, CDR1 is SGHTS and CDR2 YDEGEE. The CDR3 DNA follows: TGTGCCAGCACCAGAGCGGGGAGCAACAATGAGCAGTTCTTC. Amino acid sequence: CASTRAGSNNEQFF.

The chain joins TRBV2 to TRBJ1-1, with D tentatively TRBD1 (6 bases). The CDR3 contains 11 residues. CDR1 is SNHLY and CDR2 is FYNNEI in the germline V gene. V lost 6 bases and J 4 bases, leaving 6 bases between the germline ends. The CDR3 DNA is TGTGCCAGCAGACAGGGCACTGAAGCTTTCTTT. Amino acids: CASRQGTEAFF. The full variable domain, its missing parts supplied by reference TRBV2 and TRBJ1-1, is EPEVTQTPSHQVTQMGQEVILRCVPISNHLYFYWYRQILGQKVEFLVSFYNNEISEKSEIFDDQFSVERPDGSNFTLKIRSTKLEDSAMYFCASRQGTEAFFGQGTRLTVV.

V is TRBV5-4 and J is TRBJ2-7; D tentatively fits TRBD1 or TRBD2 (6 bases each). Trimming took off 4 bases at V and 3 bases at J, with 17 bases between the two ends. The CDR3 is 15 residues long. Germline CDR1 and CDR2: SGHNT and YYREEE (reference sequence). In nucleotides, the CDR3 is TGTGCCAGCAGCGTGGGGGCGGGACCTAACTACGAGCAGTACTTC. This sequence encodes CASSVGAGPNYEQYF.

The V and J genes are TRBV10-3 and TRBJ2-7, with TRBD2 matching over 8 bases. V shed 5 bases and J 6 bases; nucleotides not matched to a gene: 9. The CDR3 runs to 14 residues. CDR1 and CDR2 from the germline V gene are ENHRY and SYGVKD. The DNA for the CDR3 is TGTGCCATCAGTTCCGGGGTAGCGGGATTCGAGCAGTACTTC. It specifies CAISSGVAGFEQYF.

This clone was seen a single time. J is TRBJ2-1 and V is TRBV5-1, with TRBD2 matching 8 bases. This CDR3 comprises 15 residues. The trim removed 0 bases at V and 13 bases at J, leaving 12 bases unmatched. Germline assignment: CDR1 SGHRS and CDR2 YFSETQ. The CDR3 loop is CASSLVGRDSGAQFF. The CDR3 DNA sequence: TGCGCCAGCAGCTTGGTGGGTCGAGATAGCGGGGCCCAGTTCTTC.

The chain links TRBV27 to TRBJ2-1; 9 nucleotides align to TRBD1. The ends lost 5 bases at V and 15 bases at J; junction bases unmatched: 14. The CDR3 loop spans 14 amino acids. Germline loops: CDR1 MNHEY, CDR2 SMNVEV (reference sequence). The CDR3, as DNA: TGTGCCAGCAGTCTCACTGCCGGGACAGGGTCGATGTTCTTC. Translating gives CASSLTAGTGSMFF.

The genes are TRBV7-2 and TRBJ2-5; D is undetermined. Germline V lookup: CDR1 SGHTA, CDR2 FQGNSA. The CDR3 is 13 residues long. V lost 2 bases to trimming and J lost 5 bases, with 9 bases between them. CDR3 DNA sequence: TGTGCCAGCAGCTTATCGGGTCTCGAGACCCAGTACTTC. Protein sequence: CASSLSGLETQYF. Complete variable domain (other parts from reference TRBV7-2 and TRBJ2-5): GAGVSQSPSNKVTEKGKDVELRCDPISGHTALYWYRQSLGQGLEFLIYFQGNSAPDKSGLPSDRFSAERTGGSVSTLTIQRTQQEDSAVYLCASSLSGLETQYFGPGTRLLVL.

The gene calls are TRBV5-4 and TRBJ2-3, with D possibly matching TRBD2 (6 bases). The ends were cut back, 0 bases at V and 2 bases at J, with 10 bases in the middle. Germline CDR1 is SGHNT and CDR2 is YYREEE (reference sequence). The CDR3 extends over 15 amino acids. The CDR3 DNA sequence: TGTGCCAGCAGCTTGGCGGGACTCCTCACAGATACGCAGTATTTT. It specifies CASSLAGLLTDTQYF. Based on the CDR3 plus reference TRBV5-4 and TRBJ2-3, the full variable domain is ETGVTQSPTHLIKTRGQQVTLRCSSQSGHNTVSWYQQALGQGPQFIFQYYREEENGRGNFPPRFSGLQFPNYSSELNVNALELDDSALYLCASSLAGLLTDTQYFGPGTRLTVL.

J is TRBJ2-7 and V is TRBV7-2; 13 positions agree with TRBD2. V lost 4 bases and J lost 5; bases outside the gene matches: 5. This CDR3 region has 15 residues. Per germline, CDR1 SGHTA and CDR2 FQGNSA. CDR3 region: CASSWGLAGINEQYF. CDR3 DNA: TGTGCCAGCAGCTGGGGACTAGCGGGAATCAACGAGCAGTACTTC.

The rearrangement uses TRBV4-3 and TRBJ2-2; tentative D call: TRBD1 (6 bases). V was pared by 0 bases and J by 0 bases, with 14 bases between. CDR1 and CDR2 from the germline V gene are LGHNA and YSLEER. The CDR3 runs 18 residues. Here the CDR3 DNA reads TGCGCCAGCAGCCAAGAGGGGGCAGCCTTCCCGAACACCGGGGAGCTGTTTTTT. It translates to CASSQEGAAFPNTGELFF.

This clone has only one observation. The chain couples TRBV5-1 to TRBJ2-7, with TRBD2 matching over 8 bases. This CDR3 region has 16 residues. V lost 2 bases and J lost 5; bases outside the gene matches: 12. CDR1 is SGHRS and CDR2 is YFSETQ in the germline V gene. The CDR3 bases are TGCGCCAGCAGCTTTTCGGTAGCGGGGCTTAAAAACGAGCAGTACTTC. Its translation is CASSFSVAGLKNEQYF.

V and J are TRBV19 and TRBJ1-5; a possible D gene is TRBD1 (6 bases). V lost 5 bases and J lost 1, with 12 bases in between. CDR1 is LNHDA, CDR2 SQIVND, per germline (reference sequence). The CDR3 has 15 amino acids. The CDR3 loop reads CASSGGQWSNQPQHF. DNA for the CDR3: TGTGCCAGTAGTGGGGGACAATGGAGCAATCAGCCCCAGCATTTT.

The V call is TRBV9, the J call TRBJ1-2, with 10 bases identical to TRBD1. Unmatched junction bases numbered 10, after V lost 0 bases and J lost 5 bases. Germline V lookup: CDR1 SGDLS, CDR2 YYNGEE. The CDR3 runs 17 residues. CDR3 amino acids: CASSVEWGQGKGYGYTF. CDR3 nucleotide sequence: TGTGCCAGCAGCGTAGAGTGGGGACAGGGGAAGGGATATGGCTACACCTTC.

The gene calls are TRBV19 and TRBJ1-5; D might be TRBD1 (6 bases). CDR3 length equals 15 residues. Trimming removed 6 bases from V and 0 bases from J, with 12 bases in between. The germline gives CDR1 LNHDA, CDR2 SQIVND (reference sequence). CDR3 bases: TGTGCCAGTAGCATACGGGACATTAGCAATCAGCCCCAGCATTTT. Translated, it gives CASSIRDISNQPQHF.

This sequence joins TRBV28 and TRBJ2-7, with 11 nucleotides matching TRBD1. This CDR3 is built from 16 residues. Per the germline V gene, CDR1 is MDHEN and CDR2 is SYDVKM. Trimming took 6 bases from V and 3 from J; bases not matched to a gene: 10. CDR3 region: CASRSTGTGGSYEQYF. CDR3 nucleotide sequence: TGTGCCAGCAGATCTACCGGGACAGGGGGGAGCTACGAGCAGTACTTC.

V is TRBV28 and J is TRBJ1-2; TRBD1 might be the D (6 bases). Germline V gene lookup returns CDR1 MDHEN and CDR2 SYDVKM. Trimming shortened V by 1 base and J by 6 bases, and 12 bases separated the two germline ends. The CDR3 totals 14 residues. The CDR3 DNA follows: TGTGCCAGCAGTTTATTTGGGACACTCGATGGCTACACCTTC. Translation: CASSLFGTLDGYTF.

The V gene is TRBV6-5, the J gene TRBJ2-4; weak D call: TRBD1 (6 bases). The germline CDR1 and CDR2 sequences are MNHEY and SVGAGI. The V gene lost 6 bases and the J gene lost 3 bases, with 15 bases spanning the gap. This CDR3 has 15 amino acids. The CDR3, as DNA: TGTGCCAGCAGCAACCCCTGGGACAACAAAAACATTCAGTACTTC. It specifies CASSNPWDNKNIQYF.

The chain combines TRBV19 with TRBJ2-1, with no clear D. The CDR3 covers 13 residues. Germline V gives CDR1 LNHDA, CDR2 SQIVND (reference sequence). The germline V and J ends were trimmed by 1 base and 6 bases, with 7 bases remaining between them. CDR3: CASSIGTRNEQFF. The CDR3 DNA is TGTGCCAGTAGTATAGGAACGCGCAATGAGCAGTTCTTC.

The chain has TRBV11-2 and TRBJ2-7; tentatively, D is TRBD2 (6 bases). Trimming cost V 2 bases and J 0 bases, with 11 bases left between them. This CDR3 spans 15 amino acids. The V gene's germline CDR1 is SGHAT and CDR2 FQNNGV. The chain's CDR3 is CASSLLRDGSYEQYF. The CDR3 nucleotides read TGTGCCAGCAGCTTATTGCGGGACGGCTCCTACGAGCAGTACTTC.

CDR3 sequence reads: CASSAAGPRGEQFF. The CDR3 region has the DNA TGTGCCAGCAGCGCCGCCGGGCCTAGGGGTGAGCAGTTCTTC. The J gene is TRBJ2-1, the V gene TRBV27; tentatively, D is TRBD1 (5 bases). The germline V gene has CDR1 MNHEY and CDR2 SMNVEV (reference sequence). V lost 6 bases, J lost 9 bases, and 18 bases lay in between. The CDR3 is 14 amino acids.

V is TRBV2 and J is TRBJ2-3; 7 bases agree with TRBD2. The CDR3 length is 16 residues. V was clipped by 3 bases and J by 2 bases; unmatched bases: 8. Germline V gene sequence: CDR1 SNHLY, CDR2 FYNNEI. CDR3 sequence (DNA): TGTGCCAGCAGTGATTGGTCTCTAGCGGTCACAGATACGCAGTATTTT. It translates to CASSDWSLAVTDTQYF.

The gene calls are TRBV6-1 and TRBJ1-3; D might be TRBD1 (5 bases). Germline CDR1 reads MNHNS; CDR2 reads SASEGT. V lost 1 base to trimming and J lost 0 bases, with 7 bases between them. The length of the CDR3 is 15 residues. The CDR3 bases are TGTGCCAGCAGTGAAGAAGGGGCCTCTGGAAACACCATATATTTT. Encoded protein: CASSEEGASGNTIYF.

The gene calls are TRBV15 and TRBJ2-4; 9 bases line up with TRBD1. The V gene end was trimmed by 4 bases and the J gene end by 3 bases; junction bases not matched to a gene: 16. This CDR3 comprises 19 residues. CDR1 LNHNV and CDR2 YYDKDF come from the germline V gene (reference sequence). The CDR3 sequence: CATSKGQGRGSVVKNIQYF. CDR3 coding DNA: TGTGCCACCAGCAAAGGACAGGGGAGAGGATCTGTAGTCAAAAACATTCAGTACTTC.